This TCR beta chain was retrieved from a study of CD8 T cells in Susac syndrome. Study-level points and caveats: Susac-specific public clones were found in both the total CD8+ and the CD8+ TEMRA repertoires, with over 15 in the former and a few in the latter.

A single count supports this clonotype. The target antigen is unknown. CDR3 length: 14 residues. Germline-derived CDR1 and CDR2 are DFQATT and SNEGSKA (reference sequence). Trimming took off 2 bases at V and 0 bases at J, with 11 bases between the two ends. Reverse transcription used 0.5 to 1 ug RNA and random hexamers. Each CDR3 protein gets one entry after TCRdb re-called the immunoSEQ multiplex PCR reads with MiXCR. The sample consists of about 190,000 distinct CDR3 sequences, around 95% of them appearing once. The J gene is TRBJ2-7, the V gene TRBV20-1, with a weak D call TRBD1 (5 bases). The material sequenced was CD8+ T cells from PBMCs. This clonotype originated in a human donor with Susac syndrome. CDR3 coding DNA: TGCAGTGCTAGACCCGCCAGGGACTCCTACGAGCAGTACTTC. Translated: CSARPARDSYEQYF.